This TCR beta chain was observed in a study of blood T cells in healthy people across ages. Germline V gene sequence: CDR1 MDHEN, CDR2 SYDVKM. The CDR3 extends over 15 amino acids. Losses at the gene ends were 5 bases for V and 1 base for J; bases not matched to a gene: 8. The second PCR ran about 6 to 12 cycles with a sample-barcoded 5' primer and J-beta primers. TCRdb reanalysed the 5' RACE reads using MiXCR and keeps one entry per CDR3 protein. The sample consists of roughly 1,700,000 distinct CDR3 sequences, 28% of them appearing once. This clonotype was counted many times. The receptor was isolated from a woman in her 30s in good health. Sequences were obtained from blood. The V and J genes are TRBV28 and TRBJ2-7, with TRBD1 matching 7 bases. The CDR3 reads CASSIPQGSSYEQYF. In DNA form, the CDR3 reads TGTGCCAGCAGTATACCACAGGGGTCTTCCTACGAGCAGTACTTC.